A selection of T cell receptor beta chains follows, all from one sample in a study of T-cell reconstitution after alpha-beta-depleted transplantation in children. One entry per CDR3 protein results from TCRdb running MiXCR on the PCR reads. Seen here are 500,000 or so distinct CDR3 sequences, roughly 33% observed once, and the top ten hold under 3%. The material was PBMCs from the stem cell graft donor, obtained from the stem cell graft. These receptor sequences come from a human donor who donated a stem cell graft to a child with aplastic anemia. Both conserved end residues are part of each CDR3. A D gene is named only where the DNA matches it firmly. Clone size appears in some rows only: once, few, many, or a class for an expanded clone.

d_gene: .
v_gene: TRBV6-2/TRBV6-3
j_gene: TRBJ2-2
abundance: .
CDR3aa: CASSWLASAGGELFF
CDR3nt: TGTGCCAGCAGTTGGCTCGCTAGCGCTGGCGGGGAGCTGTTTTTT

d_gene: .
v_gene: TRBV7-2
j_gene: TRBJ2-1
abundance: few
CDR3aa: CASSTKGGPLTSNEQFF
CDR3nt: TGTGCCAGCAGCACGAAAGGGGGGCCCCTGACCAGCAATGAGCAGTTCTTC

d_gene: .
v_gene: TRBV13
j_gene: TRBJ2-1
abundance: .
CDR3aa: CASRKIFYNEQFF
CDR3nt: TGTGCCAGCAGGAAGATATTTTACAATGAGCAGTTCTTC

d_gene: .
v_gene: TRBV5-5
j_gene: TRBJ2-1
abundance: .
CDR3aa: CASSLERGFNEQFF
CDR3nt: TGTGCCAGCAGCTTGGAAAGGGGCTTCAATGAGCAGTTCTTC

d_gene: TRBD1
v_gene: TRBV9
j_gene: TRBJ1-2
abundance: few
CDR3aa: CASSSPTGRGRRDGYTF
CDR3nt: TGTGCCAGCAGCTCCCCAACGGGCAGGGGGCGCCGGGATGGCTACACCTTC

d_gene: TRBD1
v_gene: TRBV12-3/TRBV12-4
j_gene: TRBJ1-1
abundance: .
CDR3aa: CASRRTGGGGYTEAFF
CDR3nt: TGTGCCAGCAGGAGGACAGGCGGCGGCGGGTACACTGAAGCTTTCTTT

d_gene: .
v_gene: TRBV9
j_gene: TRBJ2-2
abundance: .
CDR3aa: CASRWGTDTGELFF
CDR3nt: TGTGCCAGCAGGTGGGGGACGGACACCGGGGAGCTGTTTTTT

d_gene: TRBD1
v_gene: TRBV5-5
j_gene: TRBJ1-5
abundance: few
CDR3aa: CASSLFRGPNQPQHF
CDR3nt: TGTGCCAGCAGCTTGTTTAGGGGGCCTAATCAGCCCCAGCATTTT

d_gene: .
v_gene: TRBV3-1
j_gene: TRBJ1-2
abundance: .
CDR3aa: CASSLQPGAGYGYTF
CDR3nt: TGTGCCAGCAGCCTCCAGCCGGGGGCGGGCTATGGCTACACCTTC

d_gene: .
v_gene: TRBV5-1
j_gene: TRBJ2-5
abundance: .
CDR3aa: CASSLEAYQETQYF
CDR3nt: TGCGCCAGCAGCTTGGAGGCATACCAAGAGACCCAGTACTTC

d_gene: .
v_gene: TRBV7-2
j_gene: TRBJ1-1
abundance: .
CDR3aa: CASTLNVVGKAFF
CDR3nt: TGTGCCAGCACCCTAAACGTAGTCGGCAAAGCTTTCTTT

d_gene: .
v_gene: TRBV4-2
j_gene: TRBJ2-3
abundance: .
CDR3aa: CASSQDTDTQYF
CDR3nt: TGTGCCAGCAGCCAAGATACAGATACGCAGTATTTT

d_gene: .
v_gene: TRBV20-1
j_gene: TRBJ2-5
abundance: .
CDR3aa: CSAYKTGQETQYF
CDR3nt: TGCAGTGCTTATAAGACAGGACAAGAGACCCAGTACTTC

d_gene: TRBD1
v_gene: TRBV27
j_gene: TRBJ1-2
abundance: few
CDR3aa: CASSPVGTGVYGYTF
CDR3nt: TGTGCCAGCAGCCCTGTTGGGACAGGGGTCTATGGCTACACCTTC

d_gene: TRBD1
v_gene: TRBV28
j_gene: TRBJ1-2
abundance: .
CDR3aa: CASTNDRENSGYTF
CDR3nt: TGTGCCAGCACCAATGACAGGGAGAATTCTGGCTACACCTTC

d_gene: .
v_gene: TRBV21-1
j_gene: TRBJ2-7
abundance: .
CDR3aa: CASTLLRVFYEQYF
CDR3nt: TGTGCCAGCACCTTGCTGCGGGTCTTCTACGAGCAGTACTTC

d_gene: TRBD2
v_gene: TRBV18
j_gene: TRBJ2-5
abundance: .
CDR3aa: CASSPTAGRRSETQYF
CDR3nt: TGTGCCAGCTCACCGACAGCGGGAAGACGTAGCGAGACCCAGTACTTC

d_gene: TRBD1
v_gene: TRBV30
j_gene: TRBJ1-5
abundance: .
CDR3aa: CAWSREGALTQHF
CDR3nt: TGTGCCTGGTCGAGGGAGGGGGCGCTTACCCAGCATTTT

d_gene: TRBD1
v_gene: TRBV12-3/TRBV12-4
j_gene: TRBJ2-1
abundance: .
CDR3aa: CASSWTGTGDNEQFF
CDR3nt: TGTGCCAGCAGTTGGACCGGGACAGGGGACAATGAGCAGTTCTTC

d_gene: .
v_gene: TRBV5-1
j_gene: TRBJ2-5
abundance: .
CDR3aa: CASSLGGQGRQETQYF
CDR3nt: TGCGCCAGCAGCTTGGGGGGCCAGGGACGCCAAGAGACCCAGTACTTC

d_gene: .
v_gene: TRBV7-6
j_gene: TRBJ2-1
abundance: .
CDR3aa: CASSYQGGANEQFF
CDR3nt: TGTGCCAGCAGCTACCAAGGGGGGGCAAATGAGCAGTTCTTC

d_gene: .
v_gene: TRBV12-3/TRBV12-4
j_gene: TRBJ1-1
abundance: .
CDR3aa: CASSLQDNTEAFF
CDR3nt: TGTGCCAGCAGTTTGCAGGATAACACTGAAGCTTTCTTT

d_gene: .
v_gene: TRBV10-3
j_gene: TRBJ1-2
abundance: .
CDR3aa: CAISHTGLPNYGYTF
CDR3nt: TGTGCCATCAGCCACACAGGACTACCTAACTATGGCTACACCTTC

d_gene: TRBD1
v_gene: TRBV6-5
j_gene: TRBJ2-7
abundance: .
CDR3aa: CASSYATPGQGKSNEQYF
CDR3nt: TGTGCCAGCAGTTACGCCACCCCGGGACAGGGTAAGAGCAACGAGCAGTACTTC

d_gene: TRBD1
v_gene: TRBV19
j_gene: TRBJ2-1
abundance: few
CDR3aa: CASSSAGTAYNEQFF
CDR3nt: TGTGCCAGTAGTTCAGCCGGGACAGCCTACAATGAGCAGTTCTTC

d_gene: TRBD1
v_gene: TRBV7-9
j_gene: TRBJ2-7
abundance: few
CDR3aa: CASSRLPHWDSSYEQYF
CDR3nt: TGTGCCAGCAGTCGCCTCCCCCACTGGGACAGCTCCTACGAGCAGTACTTC

d_gene: .
v_gene: TRBV19
j_gene: TRBJ2-3
abundance: .
CDR3aa: CASSRLPGNTQYF
CDR3nt: TGTGCCAGTAGTCGCCTCCCCGGGAACACGCAGTATTTT

d_gene: TRBD1
v_gene: TRBV4-3
j_gene: TRBJ2-7
abundance: .
CDR3aa: CASSPGQGWTYEQYF
CDR3nt: TGCGCCAGCAGCCCGGGACAGGGGTGGACCTACGAGCAGTACTTC

d_gene: TRBD2
v_gene: TRBV6-2/TRBV6-3
j_gene: TRBJ2-4
abundance: .
CDR3aa: CASSYSSTGGRIAKNIQYF
CDR3nt: TGTGCCAGCAGTTACTCCTCCACCGGGGGGAGGATAGCCAAAAACATTCAGTACTTC

d_gene: TRBD2
v_gene: TRBV10-3
j_gene: TRBJ2-5
abundance: .
CDR3aa: CAIRDPGLAEETQYF
CDR3nt: TGTGCCATCAGGGACCCGGGACTAGCGGAAGAGACCCAGTACTTC

d_gene: TRBD2
v_gene: TRBV11-1
j_gene: TRBJ2-1
abundance: .
CDR3aa: CASSLPGTSGKSSYNEQFF
CDR3nt: TGTGCCAGCAGCCTACCCGGGACTAGCGGGAAAAGCTCCTACAATGAGCAGTTCTTC